This is a list of T cell receptor beta chains from one sample in a study of type 1 regulatory T cells. Via MiXCR, TCRdb re-called the reads, giving one row per CDR3 protein. The sample holds 80,000 to 100,000 distinct CDR3 sequences, around a third seen once. The sequencing sample was made of CD4+ T cells, either the whole sample or a sorted fraction (not recorded which). The receptors here all came from a human donor in good health. The CDR3 runs from the conserved cysteine through the conserved F or W. A D gene is named only where the DNA matches it firmly. The size field is filled for only some rows; it gives once, few, many or a size class.

D,V,size,J,CDR3,DNA
.,TRBV20-1,.,TRBJ2-3,CSARVTGRTDTQYF,TGCAGTGCTAGAGTGACGGGAAGGACAGATACGCAGTATTTT
TRBD1,TRBV12-3/TRBV12-4,.,TRBJ2-3,CASSRKQGADTQYF,TGTGCCAGCAGCCGGAAACAGGGGGCGGATACGCAGTATTTT
.,TRBV29-1,.,TRBJ2-7,CSVKFNYEQYF,TGCAGCGTTAAATTTAACTACGAGCAGTACTTC
.,TRBV28,.,TRBJ2-6,CASSWAGANVLTF,TGTGCCAGCTCATGGGCTGGGGCCAACGTCCTGACTTTC
TRBD1,TRBV3-1,.,TRBJ2-2,CASTPVQGATYGELFF,TGTGCCAGCACCCCCGTGCAGGGGGCGACCTACGGGGAGCTGTTTTTT
TRBD2,TRBV7-9,.,TRBJ2-1,CASSLGTSGTDEQFF,TGTGCCAGCAGCCTCGGGACTAGCGGGACCGATGAGCAGTTCTTC
.,TRBV4-3,.,TRBJ2-2,CASSQEGITNTGELFF,TGCGCCAGCAGCCAAGAAGGGATAACGAACACCGGGGAGCTGTTTTTT
.,TRBV9,.,TRBJ2-3,CASSTQLGRTDTQYF,TGTGCCAGCAGCACTCAACTAGGACGCACAGATACGCAGTATTTT
.,TRBV5-4,few,TRBJ1-1,CASSFPGIEAFF,TGTGCCAGCAGCTTTCCGGGAATTGAAGCTTTCTTT
.,TRBV5-1,.,TRBJ2-3,CASSFRGGSTDTQYF,TGCGCCAGCAGCTTCAGGGGTGGGAGCACAGATACGCAGTATTTT
.,TRBV24-1,few,TRBJ2-5,CATSDFPPQETQYF,TGTGCCACCAGTGATTTCCCCCCTCAAGAGACCCAGTACTTC
.,TRBV7-2,.,TRBJ1-1,CASNLAGQTNTEAFF,TGTGCCAGCAACTTAGCCGGGCAGACAAACACTGAAGCTTTCTTT